The clone carrying this T cell receptor (beta chain) was counted only a few times. The data belong to a study of cytomegalovirus exposure and HLA in healthy donors. Germline-derived CDR1 and CDR2 are SNHLY and FYNNEI. This CDR3 has 14 amino acids. Losses at the gene ends were 5 bases for V and 8 bases for J; bases not matched to a gene: 6. Primers for the PCR totalled 60 Vbeta and 13 Jbeta. The method was immunoSEQ multiplex PCR; TCRdb's version includes in-frame clones alone and lacks a portion of them. Here the sample spans about 200,000 clones, 81% being singletons. This clonotype was sampled from a man between 35 and 55 years old in good health and CMV-seropositive. The sequencing input was PBMCs. J is TRBJ1-6 and V is TRBV2; the match to TRBD1 covers 7 bases. The CDR3 is CASSRQGLDSPLHF. As DNA, the CDR3 is TGTGCCAGCAGTCGACAGGGTTTGGATTCACCCCTCCACTTT.